Reported below is one TCR beta chain. Antigen: not known. This record belongs to a study of prognosis after radiotherapy for stage I lung cancer. Looking at the study overall: Enrolled patients (roughly 13 men, 5 to 7 women) had a median age of about 74 years and an age range of roughly 50 to 95 years.

The study amplified the TCR beta CDR3 region from genomic DNA. This amplification was carried out by two rounds of multiplex PCR. First-round PCR used primers specific to each TRBV and TRBJ gene. TCRdb redid the calling of the multiplex PCR reads with MiXCR, one entry per CDR3 protein. This table holds about 22,000 distinct CDR3 sequences, about 37% found once. Broader study findings: There was no determination made of whether the expanded TCR clones were tumor-specific.

The germline V gene encodes CDR1 MDHEN and CDR2 SYDVKM. This CDR3 region has 14 residues. The junction had 12 bases not matched to a gene; V was cut back by 9 bases and J by 7 bases. Blood draws of about 6 milliliters of peripheral blood occurred at each of two time points. The chain is built from TRBV28 and TRBJ2-1; 7 positions match TRBD1. The TCR originated in a donor over 45 with non-small cell lung cancer. The material sequenced was PBMCs, taken before or after stereotactic body radiation therapy (not recorded which). In DNA, the CDR3 is TGTGCCAGAAGAAGTCGGGGACAGAATAATGAGCAGTTCTTC. This translates into CARRSRGQNNEQFF.